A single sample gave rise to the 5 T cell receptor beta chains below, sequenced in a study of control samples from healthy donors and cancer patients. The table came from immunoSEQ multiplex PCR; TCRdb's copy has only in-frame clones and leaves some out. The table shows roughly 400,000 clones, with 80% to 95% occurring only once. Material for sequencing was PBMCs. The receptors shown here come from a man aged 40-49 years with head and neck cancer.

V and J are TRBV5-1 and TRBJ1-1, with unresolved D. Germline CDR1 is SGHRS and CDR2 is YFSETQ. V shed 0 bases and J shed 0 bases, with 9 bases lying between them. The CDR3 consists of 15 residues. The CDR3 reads CASSLVDPVNTEAFF. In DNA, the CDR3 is TGCGCCAGCAGCTTGGTGGATCCGGTGAACACTGAAGCTTTCTTT.

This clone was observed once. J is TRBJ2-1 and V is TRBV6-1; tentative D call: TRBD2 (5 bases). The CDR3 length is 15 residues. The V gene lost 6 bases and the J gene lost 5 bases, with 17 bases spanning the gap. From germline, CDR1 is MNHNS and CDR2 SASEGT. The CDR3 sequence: CASRTTYSVDNEQFF. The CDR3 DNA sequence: TGTGCCAGCAGGACTACCTACAGTGTCGACAATGAGCAGTTCTTC.

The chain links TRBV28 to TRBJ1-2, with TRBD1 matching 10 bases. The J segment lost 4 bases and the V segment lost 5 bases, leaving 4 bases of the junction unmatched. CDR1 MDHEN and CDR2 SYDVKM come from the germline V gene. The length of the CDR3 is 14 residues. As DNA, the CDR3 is TGTGCCAGCAGTGACAGGGGGCGCGGCTATGGCTACACCTTC. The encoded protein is CASSDRGRGYGYTF.

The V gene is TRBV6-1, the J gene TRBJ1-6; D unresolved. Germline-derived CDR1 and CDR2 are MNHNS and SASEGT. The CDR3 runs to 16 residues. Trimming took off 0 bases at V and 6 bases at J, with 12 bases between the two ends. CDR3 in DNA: TGTGCCAGCAGTGAAGCGTGGAACTTCAGTAATTCACCCCTCCACTTT. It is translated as CASSEAWNFSNSPLHF.

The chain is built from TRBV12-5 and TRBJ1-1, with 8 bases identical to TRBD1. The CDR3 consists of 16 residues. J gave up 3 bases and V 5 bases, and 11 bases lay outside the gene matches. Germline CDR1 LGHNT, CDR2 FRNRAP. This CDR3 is CASGPAPGGADTEAFF. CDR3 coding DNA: TGTGCTAGTGGTCCTGCCCCAGGGGGCGCCGACACTGAAGCTTTCTTT.